This record covers a single T cell receptor beta chain. Libraries were prepared by immunoSEQ multiplex PCR; TCRdb keeps only in-frame clonotypes and omits some of them. The sample shows about 52,000 clones, roughly nine tenths of them seen only once. This sample stems from a study of OX40 agonist ivuxolimab in advanced cancers. Sequences were derived from CD4+ or CD8+ T cells sorted from blood, sampled in a trial of the OX40 agonist ivuxolimab. The receptor was isolated from an adult with an advanced solid tumor such as melanoma, head and neck, liver or kidney cancer.

The CDR3 spells CASSQDRVGAYGYTF. CDR3 bases: TGCGCCAGCAGCCAAGATCGAGTAGGGGCCTATGGCTACACCTTC. This sequence joins TRBV4-3 and TRBJ1-2; D is perhaps TRBD1 (5 bases). Trimming shortened V by 0 bases and J by 4 bases, and 12 bases separated the two germline ends. Germline-derived CDR1 and CDR2 are LGHNA and YSLEER. The CDR3 loop spans 15 amino acids.